Given below is one TCR beta chain in context. The data were taken from a study of blood T cell repertoires in COVID-19. This table comes from immunoSEQ multiplex PCR, and its TCRdb copy is limited to in-frame clones, with some not included. The sample gives about 160,000 clones, roughly 90% of which show up once; approximately 2.8% is in the top ten. The V gene's germline CDR1 is SGHAT and CDR2 FQNNGV. With V trimmed by 6 bases and J by 1 base, 8 bases remained unmatched. This CDR3 has 15 amino acids. The sequence derives from a man aged 60 to 75 with acute or convalescent COVID-19. Material: peripheral blood. V usage is TRBV11-2 and J usage is TRBJ1-1; TRBD1 aligns across 7 bases. The CDR3 spells CASSYKGQPNTEAFF. CDR3 nucleotides: TGTGCCAGCAGTTATAAGGGACAGCCGAACACTGAAGCTTTCTTT. Looking up the rest from reference TRBV11-2 and TRBJ1-1 gives the full variable domain: EAGVAQSPRYKIIEKRQSVAFWCNPISGHATLYWYQQILGQGPKLLIQFQNNGVVDDSQLPKDRFSAERLKGVDSTLKIQPAKLEDSAVYLCASSYKGQPNTEAFFGQGTRLTVV.